The 3 T cell receptor beta chains listed next were all sequenced from one sample in a study of blood T cell repertoires in COVID-19 (TCRdb year 2020). The library relied on the immunoSEQ multiplex PCR assay. TCRdb carries this immuneACCESS record with in-frame sequences only. Its versions omit some clonotypes, under half of them owing to an unresolved V gene in the studies checked, with the rest unexplained. Counted in this sample were about 210,000 clones; more than 85% of them appeared once. The biggest ten clones account for under 0.9% of the sample. Source material: peripheral blood. The receptors shown here come from a man aged 35 to 55 with acute or convalescent COVID-19.

This rearrangement joins TRBV6-5 to TRBJ2-7; 7 positions agree with TRBD1. The CDR3 is 14 residues long. After removal of 4 bases from V and 6 bases from J, the junction contained 9 bases not matched to a gene. Looked up from germline, CDR1 is MNHEY and CDR2 is SVGAGI. CDR3: CASSSTGKIGEQYF. In DNA, the CDR3 is TGTGCCAGCAGTTCGACAGGGAAGATCGGCGAGCAGTACTTC.

This chain connects TRBV18 to TRBJ2-7; 8 bases agree with TRBD1. This CDR3 has 14 amino acids. The V gene end was trimmed by 3 bases and the J gene end by 3 bases; junction bases not matched to a gene: 4. The germline gives CDR1 KGHSH, CDR2 LQKENI. The CDR3: CASSPGQVIYEQYF. The DNA for the CDR3 is TGTGCCAGCTCACCGGGACAGGTTATCTACGAGCAGTACTTC. Drawing the rest from reference TRBV18 and TRBJ2-7, the complete variable domain is NAGVMQNPRHLVRRRGQEARLRCSPMKGHSHVYWYRQLPEEGLKFMVYLQKENIIDESGMPKERFSAEFPKEGPSILRIQQVVRGDSAAYFCASSPGQVIYEQYFGPGTRLTVT.

This clone was seen once. The V call is TRBV3-1 (or the pseudogene TRBV3-2), the J call TRBJ1-3; 8 bases line up with TRBD1. CDR3 length: 16 residues. Germline CDR1 reads LGHDT; CDR2 reads YNNKEL (reference sequence). With V trimmed by 4 bases and J by 0 bases, 5 bases remained unmatched. CDR3 in DNA: TGTGCCAGCAGCCTGGACAGGGTAGTCTCTGGAAACACCATATATTTT. Protein: CASSLDRVVSGNTIYF.